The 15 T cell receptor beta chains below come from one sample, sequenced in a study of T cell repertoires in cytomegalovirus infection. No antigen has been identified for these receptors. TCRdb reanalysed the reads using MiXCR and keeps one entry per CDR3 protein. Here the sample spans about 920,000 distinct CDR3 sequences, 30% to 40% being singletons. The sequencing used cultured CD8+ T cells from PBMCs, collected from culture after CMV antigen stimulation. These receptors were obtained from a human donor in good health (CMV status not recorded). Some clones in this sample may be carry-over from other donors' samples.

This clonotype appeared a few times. The CDR3 nucleotides read TGTGCCAGCAGCTTAAGTCTGGCCAAAGAGAGCAATCAGCCCCAGCATTTT. Translated, it gives CASSLSLAKESNQPQHF. V and J are TRBV7-2 and TRBJ1-5, with unresolved D. The CDR3 runs to 17 residues. Deletions cut 2 bases from V and 1 base from J, with 15 bases between. CDR1 is SGHTA and CDR2 is FQGNSA in the germline V gene.

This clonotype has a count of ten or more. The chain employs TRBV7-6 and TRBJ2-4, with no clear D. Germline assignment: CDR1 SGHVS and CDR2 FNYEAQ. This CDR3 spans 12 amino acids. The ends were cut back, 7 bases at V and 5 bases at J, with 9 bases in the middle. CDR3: CASIGWENIQYF. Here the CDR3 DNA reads TGTGCCAGCATCGGGTGGGAAAACATTCAGTACTTC.

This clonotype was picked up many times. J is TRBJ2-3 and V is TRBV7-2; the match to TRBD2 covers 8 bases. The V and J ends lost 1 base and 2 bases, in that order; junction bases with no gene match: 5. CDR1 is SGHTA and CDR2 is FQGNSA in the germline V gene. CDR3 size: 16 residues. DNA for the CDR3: TGTGCCAGCAGCTTAGAAGCGGGGGTTGACACAGATACGCAGTATTTT. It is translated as CASSLEAGVDTDTQYF.

Written as DNA, the CDR3 is TGCGCCAGCCCGCTGTCGACAGTTAGGGGCACAGATACGCAGTATTTT. The encoded protein is CASPLSTVRGTDTQYF. V is TRBV23-1 and J is TRBJ2-3, with D perhaps TRBD1 (5 bases). TRBV23-1 is designated an ORF whose function remains uncertain. The CDR3 is made up of 16 amino acids. The V end was cut by 8 bases, the J end by 1 base, with 19 bases between.

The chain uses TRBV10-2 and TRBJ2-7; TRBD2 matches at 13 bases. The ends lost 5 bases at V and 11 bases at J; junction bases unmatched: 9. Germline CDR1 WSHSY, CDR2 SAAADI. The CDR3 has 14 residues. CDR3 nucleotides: TGCGCCAGCAGTCCGACTAGCGGGGGGCCACAGAAGTACTTC. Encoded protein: CASSPTSGGPQKYF.

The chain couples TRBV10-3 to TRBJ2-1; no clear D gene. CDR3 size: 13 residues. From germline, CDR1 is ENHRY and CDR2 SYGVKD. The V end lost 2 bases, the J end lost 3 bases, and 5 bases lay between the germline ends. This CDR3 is CAISEDLYNEQFF. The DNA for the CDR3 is TGTGCCATCAGTGAGGACCTCTACAATGAGCAGTTCTTC.

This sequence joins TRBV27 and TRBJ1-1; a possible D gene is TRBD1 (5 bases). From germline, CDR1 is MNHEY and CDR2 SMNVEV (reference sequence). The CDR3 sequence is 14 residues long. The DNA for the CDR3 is TGTGCGACAGTGGGCAGGGCCATGAACACTGAAGCTTTCTTT. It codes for CATVGRAMNTEAFF.

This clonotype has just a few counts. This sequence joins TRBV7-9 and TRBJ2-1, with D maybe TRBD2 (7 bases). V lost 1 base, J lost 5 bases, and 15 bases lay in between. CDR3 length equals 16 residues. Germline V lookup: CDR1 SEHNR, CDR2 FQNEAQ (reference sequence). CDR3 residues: CASSLEEGGPDNEQFF. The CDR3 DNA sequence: TGTGCCAGCAGCTTAGAGGAGGGGGGGCCCGACAATGAGCAGTTCTTC.

CDR3 nucleotide sequence: TGTGCCAGCAGCTCAATACAGGGGGCCCACACTGAAGCTTTCTTT. Translation: CASSSIQGAHTEAFF. V usage is TRBV5-8 and J usage is TRBJ1-1, with 9 nucleotides matching TRBD1. The V and J ends lost 3 bases and 3 bases, in that order; junction bases with no gene match: 6. There are 15 residues in the CDR3. Germline CDR1 SGHTS, CDR2 YDEGEE.

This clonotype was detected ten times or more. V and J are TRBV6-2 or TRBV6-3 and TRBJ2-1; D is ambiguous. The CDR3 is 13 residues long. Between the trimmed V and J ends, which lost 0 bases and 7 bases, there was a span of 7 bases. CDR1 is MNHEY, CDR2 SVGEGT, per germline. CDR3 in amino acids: CASSYSSLNEQFF. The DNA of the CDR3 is TGTGCCAGCAGTTACTCATCGTTGAATGAGCAGTTCTTC.

As DNA, the CDR3 is TGTGCCAGCAGCGTAGAAGATAGCGGAGATAATGAGCAGTTCTTC. This codes for CASSVEDSGDNEQFF. The chain joins TRBV9 to TRBJ2-1; tentatively, D is TRBD2 (6 bases). The CDR3 covers 15 residues. Germline V gene data show CDR1 as SGDLS and CDR2 as YYNGEE. Trimming took 0 bases from V and 7 from J, leaving 14 bases between them.

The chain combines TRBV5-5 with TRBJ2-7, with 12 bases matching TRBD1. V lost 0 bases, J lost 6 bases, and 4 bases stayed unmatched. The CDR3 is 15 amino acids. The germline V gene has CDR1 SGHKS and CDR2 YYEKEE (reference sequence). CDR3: CASSLAGTGGFEQYF. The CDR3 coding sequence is TGTGCCAGCAGCTTGGCCGGGACAGGGGGCTTCGAGCAGTACTTC.

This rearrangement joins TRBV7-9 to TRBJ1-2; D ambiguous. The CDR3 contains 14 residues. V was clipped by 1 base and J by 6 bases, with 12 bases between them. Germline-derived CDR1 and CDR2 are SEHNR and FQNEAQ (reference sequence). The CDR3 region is CASSLVVQQNGYTF. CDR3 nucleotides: TGTGCCAGCAGCTTAGTTGTTCAGCAGAATGGCTACACCTTC.

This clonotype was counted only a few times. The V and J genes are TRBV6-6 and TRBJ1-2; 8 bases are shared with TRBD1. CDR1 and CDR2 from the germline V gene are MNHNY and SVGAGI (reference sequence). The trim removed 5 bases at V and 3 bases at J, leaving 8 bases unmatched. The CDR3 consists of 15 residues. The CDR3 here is CASSPQGEAHYGYTF. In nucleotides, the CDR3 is TGTGCCAGCAGTCCACAGGGGGAAGCGCACTATGGCTACACCTTC.

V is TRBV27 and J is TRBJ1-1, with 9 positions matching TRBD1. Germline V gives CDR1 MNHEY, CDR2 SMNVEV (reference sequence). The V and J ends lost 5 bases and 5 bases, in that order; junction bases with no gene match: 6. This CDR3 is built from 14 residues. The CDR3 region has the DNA TGTGCCAGCAGTAACAGGGGGCTAATAACTGAAGCTTTCTTT. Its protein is CASSNRGLITEAFF.